This T cell receptor beta chain was sequenced in a study of blood T cell repertoires in COVID-19. Data came from immunoSEQ multiplex PCR; TCRdb stores just in-frame clones and leaves some out. Here the sample spans 300,000 to 400,000 clones, 80% to 90% being singletons. This clone appeared once. The trim removed 1 base at V and 8 bases at J, leaving 9 bases unmatched. The CDR3 sequence is 15 residues long. CDR1 and CDR2 from the germline V gene are MGHDK and SYGVNS. The rearrangement uses TRBV25-1 and TRBJ1-2; 8 positions agree with TRBD1. The source material was PBMCs or T cells enriched from blood (not recorded which). This TCR was recovered from a man aged 18-30 years who had recovered from COVID-19. Here the CDR3 reads CASSESGWSGGGYTF. For the CDR3, the DNA is TGTGCCAGCAGTGAATCTGGTTGGTCAGGGGGCGGCTACACCTTC.